The count of the clone carrying this TCR beta chain is one. No antigen is known for it. Mismatch with germline at one junction end may stem from a read error. This entry comes from a study of T cell repertoires in cytomegalovirus infection. General study findings and limits: Carriers of CMV and the relevant HLA type were discriminated by public TCR beta frequency.

Using its own MiXCR run on the reads, TCRdb lists one record per CDR3 protein. Of some 400,000 distinct CDR3 sequences in the sample, 30% to 40% were seen once. Germline CDR1 and CDR2: MNHNS and SASEGT. The length of the CDR3 is 16 residues. The sample comprised PBMCs. The chain uses TRBV6-1 and TRBJ1-4; 7 nucleotides line up with TRBD1. The sequence was obtained from a human donor in good health (CMV status not recorded). Some clones in this sample may be carry-over from other donors' samples. This CDR3 reads CASKPGQSWGSETLFF. In DNA, the CDR3 is TGTGCCAGCAAACCGGGACAGAGCTGGGGAAGTGAAACACTGTTTTTT.